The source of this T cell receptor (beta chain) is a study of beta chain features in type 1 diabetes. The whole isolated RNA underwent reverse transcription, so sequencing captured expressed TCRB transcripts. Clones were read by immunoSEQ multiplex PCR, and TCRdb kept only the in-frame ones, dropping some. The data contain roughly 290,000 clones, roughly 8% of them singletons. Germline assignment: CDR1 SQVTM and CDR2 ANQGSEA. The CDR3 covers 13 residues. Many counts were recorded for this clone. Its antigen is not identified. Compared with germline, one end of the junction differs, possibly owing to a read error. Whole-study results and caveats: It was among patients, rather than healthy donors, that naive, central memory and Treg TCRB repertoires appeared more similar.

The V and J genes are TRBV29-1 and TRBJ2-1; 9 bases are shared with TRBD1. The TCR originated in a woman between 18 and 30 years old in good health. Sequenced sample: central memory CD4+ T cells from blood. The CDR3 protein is CIVGTGSYNEQFF. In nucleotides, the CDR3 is TGCATCGTTGGGACAGGGTCCTACAATGAGCAGTTCTTC.